The entry below gives a single TCR beta chain sequence along with its context. The antigen it binds to is not known. Base qualities are not provided; no much larger clone lies one nucleotide away. Counted from cysteine to phenylalanine, this CDR3 has 13 amino acids. Only the CDR3 portion is preserved as DNA: 39 bases, with reading frame beginning at the first base. Taken from the germline V gene, the CDR1 and CDR2 loops are KGHDR and SFDVKD. V and J are truncated by 4 bases and 5 bases respectively, leaving an intervening sequence of 7 bases. These data belong to a study of identical twins (dated by TCRdb to between 2015 and 2016). Context from the whole study: TCR alpha and beta repertoires from monozygotic twins, unrelated adults of various ages and cord blood were deep-sequenced to test whether fetal clonotypes persist. To rule out contamination, replicate twin experiments were performed at different times with different library preparation protocols. Study-wide conclusions, independent of this receptor: Invariant T cells such as MAIT and iNKT could partly confound zero-insertion analyses, although diverse VJ usage argued against such confounding for most clonotypes. Fewer insertions were carried by abundant cord blood beta clonotypes, a similar but weaker trend appeared in young adult naive repertoires, and no such trend appeared in memory repertoires. Out-of-frame TCR alpha sharing in monozygotic twins was systematically underestimated by recombination models, whereas sharing between unrelated individuals was in agreement with the recombination models. In beta out-of-frame sequences, excess twin sharing was weaker, because having fewer shared sequences lowered the signal-to-noise ratio. Compared with coincidental sharing between unrelated individuals, out-of-frame TCR alpha sequences shared between twins showed an excess of sequences with low generation probability. Because the same donors could not be followed over many years, the conclusions depended on cross-sectional statistical analysis.

The library was prepared using 5' RACE. The reads were generated on an Illumina HiSeq 2000. A universal primer binding site was introduced by template switching, and a unique molecular identifier was present in the final cDNA, enabling accurate counting of TCR cDNA molecules. First-strand cDNA for TCR alpha and beta chains was synthesized from specific primers in the conserved constant-segment region. To control for contamination, every cDNA library carried two barcodes: a SMART-Mk sample barcode plus Illumina barcodes. TruSeq adapter sequences, together with Illumina sample barcodes, were added in two successive PCR steps. Sequencing of the TCR alpha and beta cDNA libraries was done on the Illumina HiSeq platform using custom primers. The authors' analysis ran thus. MiGEC processed the raw reads to extract unique molecular identifiers, while MiXCR was used to determine the CDR3 positions. For each individual, recombination models were inferred using an EM algorithm with the repgenHMM and IGoR tools. The analysis of shared clonotypes was done with the tcR package in R, with sharing normalized by the product of cloneset sizes. To study raw recombination free of thymic and clonal selection effects, out-of-frame nonproductive sequences were analyzed. The public reads were reanalyzed by TCRdb: fastp trimming at Q25, MiXCR alignment, in-frame beta chains only. All rows with the same CDR3 protein become a single entry with the most common DNA and genes. The V and J calls shown here were made by TCRdb, not taken from the authors' results. This sample gives about 210,000 distinct CDR3 sequences in total; around 10% of them show up just once. The leading ten clones occupy 4.5% to 5.5% of the sample.

All donors were healthy Caucasians. Miltenyi CD45RO+ enrichment and human naive T-cell isolation kits were used to isolate memory (CD45RO+) and naive T cells from PBMC. Sequenced input: memory (CD45RO+) T cells sorted from blood. This sample's cell subset or site label indicates: CD45RO+ enriched T cells. The receptor was derived from a young woman in good health. This chain joins TRBV24-1 to TRBJ2-2, and perhaps TRBD2 as D gene, on 5 matching bases. The encoded CDR3 is CATSESGTGELFF. The DNA is as follows: TGTGCCACCAGTGAGTCGGGAACCGGGGAGCTGTTTTTT.